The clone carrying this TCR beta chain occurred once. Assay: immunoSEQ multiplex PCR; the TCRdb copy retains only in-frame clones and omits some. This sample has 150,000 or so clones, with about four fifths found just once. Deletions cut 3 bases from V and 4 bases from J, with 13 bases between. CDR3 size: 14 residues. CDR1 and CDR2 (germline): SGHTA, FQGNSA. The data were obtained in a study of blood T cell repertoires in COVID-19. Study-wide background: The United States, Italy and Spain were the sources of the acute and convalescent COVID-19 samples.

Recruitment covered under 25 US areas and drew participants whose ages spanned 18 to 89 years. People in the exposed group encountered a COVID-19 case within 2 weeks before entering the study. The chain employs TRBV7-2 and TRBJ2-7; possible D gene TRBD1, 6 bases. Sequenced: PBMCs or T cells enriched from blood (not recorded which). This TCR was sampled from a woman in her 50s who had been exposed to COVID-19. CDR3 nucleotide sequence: TGTGCCAGCAGCTTGAACAGGGTTTGGTACGAGCAGTACTTC. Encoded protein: CASSLNRVWYEQYF.